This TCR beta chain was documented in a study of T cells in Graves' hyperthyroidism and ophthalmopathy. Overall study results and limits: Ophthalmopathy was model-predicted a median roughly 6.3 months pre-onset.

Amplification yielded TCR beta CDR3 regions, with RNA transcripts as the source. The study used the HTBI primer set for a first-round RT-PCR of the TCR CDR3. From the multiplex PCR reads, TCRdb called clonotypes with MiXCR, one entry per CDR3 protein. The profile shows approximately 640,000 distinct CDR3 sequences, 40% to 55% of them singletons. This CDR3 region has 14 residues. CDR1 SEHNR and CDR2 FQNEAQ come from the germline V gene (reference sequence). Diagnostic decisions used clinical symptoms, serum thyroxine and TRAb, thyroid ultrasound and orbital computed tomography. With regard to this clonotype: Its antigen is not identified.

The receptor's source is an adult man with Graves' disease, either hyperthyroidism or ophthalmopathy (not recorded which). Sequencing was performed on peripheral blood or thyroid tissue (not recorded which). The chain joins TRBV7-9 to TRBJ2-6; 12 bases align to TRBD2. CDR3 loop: CATSGGRGANVLTF. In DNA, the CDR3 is TGTGCTACTAGCGGGGGGCGTGGGGCCAACGTCCTGACTTTC. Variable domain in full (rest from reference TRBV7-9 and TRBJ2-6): DTGVSQNPRHKITKRGQNVTFRCDPISEHNRLYWYRQTLGQGPEFLTYFQNEAQLEKSRLLSDRFSAERPKGSFSTLEIQRTEQGDSAMYLCATSGGRGANVLTFGAGSRLTVL.